One sample yielded the 30 T cell receptor beta chains listed below, sequenced in a study of T cells in Graves' hyperthyroidism and ophthalmopathy. Amplified TCR beta CDR3 regions derived from RNA transcripts. HTBI primers were the set used in a first-round RT-PCR of the TCR CDR3. From the multiplex PCR reads, TCRdb called clonotypes with MiXCR, one entry per CDR3 protein. In the table there are 350,000 or so distinct CDR3 sequences, roughly 17% of which are singletons. The sequencing input was blood. The receptors come from a woman in her twenties or thirties with Graves' hyperthyroidism that later progressed to Graves' ophthalmopathy.

This clonotype was recorded at least ten times. The chain links TRBV2 to TRBJ2-7, with D perhaps TRBD2 (6 bases). This CDR3 region has 16 residues. The V gene lost 5 bases and the J gene lost 3 bases, with 20 bases spanning the gap. CDR1 is SNHLY and CDR2 is FYNNEI in the germline V gene. CDR3 nucleotides: TGTGCCAGCAGTAACCCAACCTGGGACGGGGGCTACGAGCAGTACTTC. It translates to CASSNPTWDGGYEQYF. Combining the CDR3 with reference TRBV2 and TRBJ2-7 gives the whole variable domain EPEVTQTPSHQVTQMGQEVILRCVPISNHLYFYWYRQILGQKVEFLVSFYNNEISEKSEIFDDQFSVERPDGSNFTLKIRSTKLEDSAMYFCASSNPTWDGGYEQYFGPGTRLTVT.

This clonotype was seen a few times. CDR3 in amino acids: CASSRAGGSYEQFF. The CDR3 nucleotides read TGTGCCAGTAGTAGGGCAGGGGGCAGCTATGAGCAGTTCTTC. The chain links TRBV19 to TRBJ2-1, with 8 positions matching TRBD1. Trimming at V came to 4 bases and at J to 8 bases, leaving 7 bases not matched to a gene. This CDR3 is 14 amino acids long. The germline V gene has CDR1 LNHDA and CDR2 SQIVND (reference sequence).

This clonotype has ten or more counts. The V gene is TRBV6-2 or TRBV6-3, the J gene TRBJ1-5; D is undetermined. The CDR3 has 13 residues. V lost 5 bases, J lost 7 bases, and 12 bases lay in between. Germline V gene sequence: CDR1 MNHEY, CDR2 SVGEGT. The CDR3 bases are TGTGCCAGCAGTCTCGGTTTGAGCCAGCCCCAGCATTTT. Its protein is CASSLGLSQPQHF.

At least ten counts were recorded for this clonotype. The chain is built from TRBV28 and TRBJ2-7; no clear D. There are 14 residues in the CDR3. Looked up from germline, CDR1 is MDHEN and CDR2 is SYDVKM. Trimming left V 1 base short and J 3 bases short, with 10 bases between. This CDR3 is CASSLSGPYYEQYF. The DNA for the CDR3 is TGTGCCAGCAGTTTATCGGGCCCATACTACGAGCAGTACTTC.

This clonotype was detected ten times or more. The chain carries TRBV6-5 and TRBJ1-2; D gene ambiguous. CDR1 is MNHEY, CDR2 SVGAGI, per germline. The V and J ends lost 0 bases and 2 bases respectively, with 10 bases between them. The CDR3 spans 15 residues. The CDR3 reads CASSYSSGLNYGYTF. The CDR3 DNA reads as TGTGCCAGCAGTTACTCTTCCGGACTAAACTATGGCTACACCTTC.

This clonotype was observed once. V is TRBV19 and J is TRBJ2-5; maybe TRBD2 (5 bases). This CDR3 has 14 residues. Germline CDR1 is LNHDA and CDR2 is SQIVND (reference sequence). The ends were cut back, 3 bases at V and 3 bases at J, with 11 bases in the middle. In nucleotides, the CDR3 is TGTGCCAGTAGTATCGGACTGGCAAAAGAGACCCAGTACTTC. The encoded protein is CASSIGLAKETQYF. Together with reference TRBV19 and TRBJ2-5, the CDR3 gives the full variable domain: DGGITQSPKYLFRKEGQNVTLSCEQNLNHDAMYWYRQDPGQGLRLIYYSQIVNDFQKGDIAEGYSVSREKKESFPLTVTSAQKNPTAFYLCASSIGLAKETQYFGPGTRLLVL.

This CDR3 reads CASTPMDGIYGYTF. The CDR3 DNA is TGTGCCAGCACCCCCATGGATGGGATCTATGGCTACACCTTC. The rearrangement uses TRBV7-9 and TRBJ1-2, with D unresolved. Germline V CDR1 and CDR2: SEHNR, FQNEAQ (reference sequence). The CDR3 sequence is 14 residues long. The V and J ends lost 7 bases and 4 bases respectively, with 16 bases between them.

This clonotype was counted at least ten times. The chain combines TRBV10-3 with TRBJ2-2, with D possibly TRBD1 on 5 matching bases. The CDR3 totals 14 residues. Germline CDR1 reads ENHRY; CDR2 reads SYGVKD. V was clipped by 3 bases and J by 4 bases, with 9 bases between them. CDR3 amino acids: CAISDTGPTGELFF. The CDR3 DNA follows: TGTGCCATCAGTGATACAGGTCCCACCGGGGAGCTGTTTTTT.

V usage is TRBV3-1 and J usage is TRBJ1-2; 8 bases fit TRBD1. V lost 6 bases, J lost 6 bases, and 3 bases stayed unmatched. From germline, CDR1 is LGHDT and CDR2 YNNKEL (reference sequence). CDR3 length equals 12 residues. The CDR3 loop is CASRQGANGYTF. As DNA, the CDR3 is TGTGCCAGCAGGCAGGGGGCAAATGGCTACACCTTC.

The chain couples TRBV19 to TRBJ2-7, with D possibly being TRBD2 (5 bases). This CDR3 is 16 amino acids long. CDR1 LNHDA and CDR2 SQIVND come from the germline V gene (reference sequence). Trimming removed 3 bases from V and 1 base from J, with 16 bases in between. This chain's CDR3 is CASSIGLVGFSYEQYF. The CDR3, as DNA: TGTGCCAGTAGTATCGGACTGGTTGGATTTTCCTACGAGCAGTACTTC.

This clonotype was seen repeatedly, ten times or more. V and J are TRBV7-9 and TRBJ2-7, with 7 bases matching TRBD1. CDR1 and CDR2 (germline): SEHNR, FQNEAQ (reference sequence). The junction had 9 bases not matched to a gene; V was cut back by 5 bases and J by 5 bases. This CDR3 has 14 residues. Here the CDR3 DNA reads TGTGCCAGCAGCACTAGACAGGGAAGAAACGAGCAGTACTTC. It specifies CASSTRQGRNEQYF.

This clonotype was counted a few times. The rearrangement links TRBV9 to TRBJ2-3, with 9 bases that match TRBD2. After removal of 1 base from V and 0 bases from J, the junction contained 9 bases not matched to a gene. This CDR3 has 18 amino acids. Per the germline V gene, CDR1 is SGDLS and CDR2 is YYNGEE. The CDR3 bases are TGTGCCAGCAGCGTAAGGGTAGCGGGGGCCGCTAGCACAGATACGCAGTATTTT. Encoded protein: CASSVRVAGAASTDTQYF.

This clonotype was observed a few times. This chain joins TRBV5-5 and TRBJ2-1; 7 bases agree with TRBD1. The CDR3 consists of 18 residues. Germline CDR1 is SGHKS and CDR2 is YYEKEE (reference sequence). J was trimmed by 15 bases and V by 0 bases; bases with no gene match: 24. The CDR3 region has the DNA TGTGCCAGCAGCTTGGCCTCTGACAGGGTATTCTTGGGACCGGCGGGGTTCTTC. Amino acids: CASSLASDRVFLGPAGFF.

This clonotype was observed a few times. This may be a read error: a much more frequent sequence differs by one nucleotide. The chain links TRBV20-1 to TRBJ1-5; D not certain. This CDR3 has 16 residues. The germline CDR1 and CDR2 sequences are DFQATT and SNEGSKA (reference sequence). CDR3 in DNA: TGCAGTGCTGAGATGGGAGGAGACGATAGCAAGCAGCCCCAGCATTTT. Its translation: CSAEMGGDDSKQPQHF.

This clonotype was recorded at least ten times. This sequence joins TRBV12-3 or TRBV12-4 and TRBJ1-5; maybe TRBD1 (5 bases). The CDR3 contains 15 residues. Trimming stripped 3 bases from V and 4 bases from J, with 13 bases between. CDR3 nucleotide sequence: TGTGCCAGCAGTTTTTTTCAGGGAATTAATCAGCCCCAGCATTTT. As protein: CASSFFQGINQPQHF.

The chain uses TRBV20-1 and TRBJ2-5; 7 positions agree with TRBD2. The ends lost 3 bases at V and 3 bases at J; junction bases unmatched: 10. The CDR3 totals 15 residues. Germline V gene sequence: CDR1 DFQATT, CDR2 SNEGSKA (reference sequence). The DNA of the CDR3 is TGCAGTGCTAGTAGGGTAGCGGGTGGAAAAGAGACCCAGTACTTC. It translates to CSASRVAGGKETQYF.

This clonotype appeared a few times. The V call is TRBV5-1, the J call TRBJ2-2, with D uncertain. Between the trimmed V and J ends, which lost 3 bases and 6 bases, there was a span of 6 bases. The CDR3 consists of 12 residues. Germline V lookup: CDR1 SGHRS, CDR2 YFSETQ. Here the CDR3 DNA reads TGCGCCAGCAGCTCTCCTTCCGGGGAGCTGTTTTTT. This sequence encodes CASSSPSGELFF.

In its sample, this clonotype was seen many times. V usage is TRBV4-1 and J usage is TRBJ2-2; tentatively, D is TRBD2 (5 bases). V was clipped by 2 bases and J by 5 bases, with 9 bases between them. This CDR3 has 14 amino acids. Germline V gives CDR1 MGHRA, CDR2 YSYEKL. The CDR3 DNA is TGCGCCAGCAGCCAATCTTGGGAGACCGGGGAGCTGTTTTTT. This sequence encodes CASSQSWETGELFF.

This clonotype was counted ten times or more. This chain joins TRBV12-3 or TRBV12-4 and TRBJ2-1; TRBD2 matches 14 bases. This CDR3 spans 18 amino acids. J gave up 2 bases and V 6 bases, and 9 bases lay outside the gene matches. Written as DNA, the CDR3 is TGTGCCAGCAGCTCGGGACTAGCGGGAGTGGATACCTACAATGAGCAGTTCTTC. The encoded protein is CASSSGLAGVDTYNEQFF.

The chain links TRBV5-1 to TRBJ1-2, with TRBD1 as a possible D gene (5 bases). Trimming removed 0 bases at V and 4 bases at J, with 19 bases between. Per germline, CDR1 SGHRS and CDR2 YFSETQ. The CDR3 runs 17 residues. The CDR3 here is CASSLEVDNLYSYGYTF. In nucleotides, the CDR3 is TGCGCCAGCAGCTTGGAGGTGGACAACCTCTATTCCTATGGCTACACCTTC.

The chain employs TRBV29-1 and TRBJ2-3; a weak D match, TRBD1 (5 bases). Germline CDR1 reads SQVTM; CDR2 reads ANQGSEA. V shed 1 base and J shed 0 bases, with 20 bases lying between them. CDR3 length equals 18 residues. The CDR3 protein is CSVEGPPPPGLSTDTQYF. For the CDR3, the DNA is TGCAGCGTTGAAGGACCCCCTCCCCCAGGGCTAAGCACAGATACGCAGTATTTT.

In its sample, this clonotype was seen a few times. The chain links TRBV13 to TRBJ2-6, with D perhaps TRBD2 (6 bases). The CDR3 spans 16 residues. Looked up from germline, CDR1 is PRHDT and CDR2 is FYEKMQ (reference sequence). V was cut by 1 base and J by 2 bases, with 9 bases left in between. The CDR3 nucleotides are TGTGCCAGCAGCTTAGTAACTAGCCCTGGGGCCAACGTCCTGACTTTC. Translating it yields CASSLVTSPGANVLTF.

The chain couples TRBV18 to TRBJ2-2; TRBD1 matches 7 bases. The germline CDR1 and CDR2 sequences are KGHSH and LQKENI. V shed 10 bases, J shed 7 bases, and the junction held 9 bases outside the gene matches. The CDR3 has 13 amino acids. This CDR3 is CATFTGVGGELFF. CDR3 bases: TGTGCCACCTTCACAGGGGTCGGCGGGGAGCTGTTTTTT.

The chain is built from TRBV28 and TRBJ2-3, with unresolved D. V was pared by 4 bases and J by 6 bases, with 11 bases between. Germline values: CDR1 MDHEN, CDR2 SYDVKM. The CDR3 is 13 residues long. The CDR3 protein is CASSSMRHDTQYF. The CDR3 coding sequence is TGTGCCAGCAGTTCGATGCGGCACGATACGCAGTATTTT. Drawing the rest from reference TRBV28 and TRBJ2-3, the complete variable domain is DVKVTQSSRYLVKRTGEKVFLECVQDMDHENMFWYRQDPGLGLRLIYFSYDVKMKEKGDIPEGYSVSREKKERFSLILESASTNQTSMYLCASSSMRHDTQYFGPGTRLTVL.

At least ten counts were recorded for this clonotype. CDR3 residues: CASSLGSGADTQYF. The CDR3 region has the DNA TGTGCCAGCAGCTTAGGTTCAGGGGCAGATACGCAGTATTTT. This chain connects TRBV7-2 to TRBJ2-3; D possibly corresponds to TRBD1 (6 bases). The germline V and J ends were trimmed by 1 base and 4 bases, with 9 bases remaining between them. Germline V CDR1 and CDR2: SGHTA, FQGNSA. There are 14 residues in the CDR3.

This clonotype was seen only once. The J gene is TRBJ2-5, the V gene TRBV5-1; TRBD1 might be the D (6 bases). Germline V gene lookup returns CDR1 SGHRS and CDR2 YFSETQ. Trimming pared 0 bases from V and 2 bases from J, leaving 11 bases between. The CDR3 contains 15 residues. CDR3 DNA: TGCGCCAGCAGCTTGGACAGGGTTTGGCAAGAGACCCAGTACTTC. Its translation: CASSLDRVWQETQYF.

This rearrangement joins TRBV18 to TRBJ2-7, with TRBD1 matching 9 bases. This CDR3 region has 18 residues. Germline values: CDR1 KGHSH, CDR2 LQKENI. Trimming removed 4 bases from V and 4 bases from J; junction bases left unmatched: 17. The CDR3 coding sequence is TGTGCCAGCTCACGGGACTTGGTCGCGGGACAGGGCGAATACGAGCAGTACTTC. It is translated as CASSRDLVAGQGEYEQYF.

This clonotype was recorded at least ten times. CDR3 amino acids: CASSQGLAGNTGELFF. In DNA form, the CDR3 reads TGTGCCAGCAGCCAAGGGCTAGCGGGGAACACCGGGGAGCTGTTTTTT. The chain uses TRBV3-1 and TRBJ2-2, with 8 positions matching TRBD2. Germline V gene sequence: CDR1 LGHDT, CDR2 YNNKEL (reference sequence). The J segment lost 1 base and the V segment lost 1 base, leaving 2 bases of the junction unmatched. There are 16 residues in the CDR3.

This clonotype was detected many times. The chain is built from TRBV29-1 and TRBJ1-1; TRBD1 might be the D (6 bases). The CDR3 is 12 residues long. Trimming cost V 7 bases and J 3 bases, with 12 bases left between them. Germline-derived CDR1 and CDR2 are SQVTM and ANQGSEA. The chain's CDR3 is CSAMTGHTEAFF. CDR3 nucleotide sequence: TGCAGCGCTATGACAGGTCACACTGAAGCTTTCTTT.

This clonotype has just a few counts. V and J are TRBV4-1 and TRBJ2-1; 10 bases are shared with TRBD2. CDR3 length: 22 amino acids. V lost 10 bases, J lost 3 bases, and 30 bases stayed unmatched. The germline CDR1 and CDR2 sequences are MGHRA and YSYEKL. Written as DNA, the CDR3 is TGCGCCACAAAAAAGATTCCACCTTCGCTAGCGGGGGCGCCGCATCTCTACAATGAGCAGTTCTTC. Residues: CATKKIPPSLAGAPHLYNEQFF.